This T cell receptor (beta chain) was captured in a study of OX40 agonist ivuxolimab in advanced cancers. Here immunoSEQ multiplex PCR was the method, and the copy in TCRdb shows in-frame clones only, minus some. Of about 64,000 clones in the sample, approximately 80% were seen once. V was pared by 3 bases and J by 0 bases, with 9 bases between. Germline CDR1 and CDR2: SGDLS and YYNGEE. This CDR3 spans 15 amino acids. This chain connects TRBV9 to TRBJ2-2; tentatively, D is TRBD1 (6 bases). The sample here was CD4+ or CD8+ T cells sorted from blood, taken in a trial of the OX40 agonist ivuxolimab. This sequence originates from an adult with an advanced solid tumor such as melanoma, head and neck, liver or kidney cancer. The CDR3, as DNA: TGTGCCAGCAGCGCCAGGACAGCGAACACCGGGGAGCTGTTTTTT. Amino acid sequence: CASSARTANTGELFF.